These 20 T cell receptor beta chains were sequenced from one sample in a study of T cell responses to AZD1222 COVID-19 vaccine. Assay used: immunoSEQ multiplex PCR; TCRdb lists only in-frame clones, some missing. In the table there are approximately 180,000 clones, around 88% of which are singletons. The source material was peripheral blood, sampled on day 0 of AZD1222 vaccination. The receptors originated from an adult in good health.

The chain uses TRBV2 and TRBJ2-2; D remains ambiguous. The CDR3 runs 14 residues. Per the germline V gene, CDR1 is SNHLY and CDR2 is FYNNEI. Trimming stripped 7 bases from V and 1 base from J, with 10 bases between. CDR3 nucleotide sequence: TGTGCCAGCAACAGCGTTCGGAACACCGGGGAGCTGTTTTTT. It encodes CASNSVRNTGELFF.

The J gene is TRBJ1-1, the V gene TRBV15; 7 nucleotides match TRBD1. V lost 5 bases and J lost 0; bases outside the gene matches: 6. This CDR3 spans 15 amino acids. The germline CDR1 and CDR2 sequences are LNHNV and YYDKDF (reference sequence). In DNA, the CDR3 is TGTGCCACCAGCTCCTCCGGGACAGTGAACACTGAAGCTTTCTTT. Its protein product is CATSSSGTVNTEAFF.

CDR3 residues: CASSLQGTVDPPPFTEAFF. CDR3 DNA: TGCGCCAGCAGCTTGCAGGGCACAGTAGACCCCCCACCCTTCACTGAAGCTTTCTTT. The chain employs TRBV5-1 and TRBJ1-1; a possible D gene is TRBD1 (5 bases). Germline lookup yields CDR1 SGHRS and CDR2 YFSETQ. The ends were cut back, 1 base at V and 4 bases at J, with 26 bases in the middle. The CDR3 loop spans 19 amino acids.

The rearrangement joins TRBV27 to TRBJ1-2; TRBD1 matches at 11 bases. Germline assignment: CDR1 MNHEY and CDR2 SMNVEV (reference sequence). V gave up 6 bases and J gave up 4 bases; unmatched junction bases: 4. The CDR3 extends over 14 amino acids. The CDR3 DNA reads TGTGCCAGCAGCCCCGGACAGGGGGCCTATGGCTACACCTTC. Encoded protein: CASSPGQGAYGYTF.

The chain has TRBV6-5 and TRBJ1-3; TRBD1 matches 10 bases. The CDR3 totals 15 residues. Unmatched junction bases numbered 2, after V lost 6 bases and J lost 0 bases. CDR1 and CDR2 from the germline V gene are MNHEY and SVGAGI. The CDR3 region is CASRGQGISGNTIYF. As DNA, the CDR3 is TGTGCCAGCAGGGGACAGGGGATCTCTGGAAACACCATATATTTT.

This chain joins TRBV5-4 and TRBJ1-1; 9 bases align to TRBD1. The CDR3 runs 14 residues. J was trimmed by 7 bases and V by 5 bases; bases with no gene match: 9. Germline CDR1 and CDR2: SGHNT and YYREEE (reference sequence). The CDR3 is CASSFGQGRGEAFF. In DNA, the CDR3 is TGTGCCAGCAGTTTCGGACAGGGGCGAGGTGAAGCTTTCTTT.

The CDR3 sequence is CSAIPAGKNIQYF. Written as DNA, the CDR3 is TGCAGCGCAATACCGGCGGGCAAAAACATTCAGTACTTC. The chain recombines TRBV29-1 with TRBJ2-4; possible D gene TRBD2, 5 bases. The CDR3 extends over 13 amino acids. Germline CDR1 reads SQVTM; CDR2 reads ANQGSEA. With 7 bases removed from V and 3 bases from J, the gap between germline ends came to 13 bases.

This clone is a singleton in its sample. This chain connects TRBV5-4 to TRBJ2-7; possible D gene TRBD1, 6 bases. Trimming removed 3 bases at V and 9 bases at J, with 16 bases between. The CDR3 is made up of 13 amino acids. The germline V gene encodes CDR1 SGHNT and CDR2 YYREEE (reference sequence). This chain's CDR3 is CASSSLRQDTQYF. CDR3 coding DNA: TGTGCCAGCAGCTCCTTAAGACAGGACACGCAGTACTTC.

This chain links TRBV19 with TRBJ2-7; D tentatively reads TRBD1 or TRBD2 (5 bases each). V was cut by 4 bases and J by 2 bases, with 9 bases left in between. Germline assignment: CDR1 LNHDA and CDR2 SQIVND (reference sequence). The CDR3 has 13 amino acids. CDR3 sequence (DNA): TGTGCCAGTAGTAGGGACGGACCCTACGAGCAGTACTTC. Translation gives CASSRDGPYEQYF.

For this clone: Within the sample, other DNA sequences also encode this same CDR3. The V call is TRBV19, the J call TRBJ2-7; perhaps TRBD2 as D (6 bases). CDR1 is LNHDA and CDR2 is SQIVND in the germline V gene (reference sequence). The CDR3 totals 14 residues. The V end lost 6 bases, the J end lost 3 bases, and 15 bases lay between the germline ends. The CDR3 DNA follows: TGTGCCAGTAGCCAGACTGGGGGGAGCTACGAGCAGTACTTC. It encodes CASSQTGGSYEQYF.

The gene calls are TRBV12-1 and TRBJ1-1; TRBD1 is taken as the D call from the table, unchecked against the DNA. TRBV12-1 represents a pseudogene. The CDR3 loop spans 15 amino acids. The CDR3 reads CASSLIADMNTEAFF. In nucleotides, the CDR3 is TGTGCCAGCAGCTTAATCGCTGACATGAACACTGAAGCTTTCTTT.

The V call is TRBV5-4, the J call TRBJ2-5, with 8 bases aligning to TRBD2. CDR1 is SGHNT and CDR2 is YYREEE in the germline V gene (reference sequence). This CDR3 region has 15 residues. Trimming took 1 base from V and 1 from J; bases not matched to a gene: 3. The CDR3 DNA reads as TGTGCCAGCAGCTTGACGGGGGGGCTCCAAGAGACCCAGTACTTC. This gives the protein CASSLTGGLQETQYF.

The chain combines TRBV6-1 with TRBJ2-7; D not resolved. CDR1 is MNHNS, CDR2 SASEGT, per germline. V lost 0 bases to trimming and J lost 3 bases, with 12 bases between them. The CDR3 contains 15 residues. This CDR3 reads CASSEALDGFYEQYF. Written as DNA, the CDR3 is TGTGCCAGCAGTGAAGCCTTGGACGGTTTCTACGAGCAGTACTTC.

The chain carries TRBV6-2 or TRBV6-3 and TRBJ1-5, with a tentative D call TRBD1 (6 bases). Trimming left V 4 bases short and J 0 bases short, with 13 bases between. The CDR3 consists of 16 residues. Germline-derived CDR1 and CDR2 are MNHEY and SVGEGT. In nucleotides, the CDR3 is TGTGCCAGCAGTTCCCCGGGGGGCTATAGCAATCAGCCCCAGCATTTT. Translated: CASSSPGGYSNQPQHF.

The chain carries TRBV30 and TRBJ1-5; 10 bases map to TRBD1. The CDR3 extends over 14 amino acids. Per the germline V gene, CDR1 is GTSNPN and CDR2 is SVGIG (reference sequence). V shed 5 bases, J shed 7 bases, and the junction held 8 bases outside the gene matches. The CDR3 DNA reads TGTGCCTGGGGGGGGACAGGGGTCGGCCAGCCCCAGCATTTT. It encodes CAWGGTGVGQPQHF. The complete variable domain, with remaining parts taken from reference TRBV30 and TRBJ1-5, reads SQTIHQWPATLVQPVGSPLSLECTVEGTSNPNLYWYRQAAGRGLQLLFYSVGIGQISSEVPQNLSASRPQDRQFILSSKKLLLSDSGFYLCAWGGTGVGQPQHFGDGTRLSIL.

The chain joins TRBV30 to TRBJ1-3, with D unresolved. The V gene's germline CDR1 is GTSNPN and CDR2 SVGIG (reference sequence). V was trimmed by 0 bases and J by 2 bases, leaving 14 bases between them. There are 16 residues in the CDR3. In nucleotides, the CDR3 is TGTGCCTGGAGTGTACAGTGGGGTAACGCTGGAAACACCATATATTTT. Translation: CAWSVQWGNAGNTIYF. Looking up the rest from reference TRBV30 and TRBJ1-3 gives the full variable domain: SQTIHQWPATLVQPVGSPLSLECTVEGTSNPNLYWYRQAAGRGLQLLFYSVGIGQISSEVPQNLSASRPQDRQFILSSKKLLLSDSGFYLCAWSVQWGNAGNTIYFGEGSWLTVV.

The chain carries TRBV13 and TRBJ2-2; possible D gene TRBD1, 6 bases. V lost 2 bases and J lost 2, with 12 bases in between. CDR1 is PRHDT, CDR2 FYEKMQ, per germline (reference sequence). The CDR3 spans 16 residues. CDR3: CASSLSGQTNTGELFF. The CDR3 nucleotides are TGTGCCAGCAGCTTATCCGGACAGACTAACACCGGGGAGCTGTTTTTT.

CDR3 coding DNA: TGCGCCAGCAGTAGACAGGGTGACGGGGAGCTGTTTTTT. Translation: CASSRQGDGELFF. V is TRBV10-1 and J is TRBJ2-2; TRBD1 aligns across 7 bases. Germline CDR1 reads WNHNN; CDR2 reads SYGVQD (reference sequence). The CDR3 sequence is 13 residues long. The ends lost 5 bases at V and 7 bases at J; junction bases unmatched: 4.

The chain is built from TRBV12-5 and TRBJ2-7; D possibly corresponds to TRBD1 (6 bases). The germline gives CDR1 LGHNT, CDR2 FRNRAP. The CDR3 extends over 18 amino acids. Trimming removed 5 bases at V and 0 bases at J, with 23 bases between. The CDR3 nucleotides read TGTGCTAGTGGTCAAAATAAACTTCACAGGGAAAGCTCCTACGAGCAGTACTTC. It yields the protein CASGQNKLHRESSYEQYF.

This clone was recorded once. J is TRBJ2-7 and V is TRBV18; 11 positions match TRBD2. Germline lookup yields CDR1 KGHSH and CDR2 LQKENI. After removal of 2 bases from V and 0 bases from J, the junction contained 3 bases not matched to a gene. This CDR3 is built from 16 residues. The CDR3 DNA follows: TGTGCCAGCTCACCAGTCGGGACTAGCGGCTCCTACGAGCAGTACTTC. It is translated as CASSPVGTSGSYEQYF.